The entry below describes one T cell receptor (beta chain). Its antigen remains unidentified. Naive-designated CD8 cells lacked CD45RO, were positively enriched for CCR7, and omitted terminally differentiated effector memory CD45RA+ cells. The sample is drawn from a study of shared clonotypes between healthy human individuals. Overall study results and limits: The four-donor shared clonotypes exceeded non-shared clonotypes in generation probability, with non-shared ones scoring lower.

J lost 0 bases, V lost 5 bases, and 7 bases had no gene match. The length of the CDR3 is 18 residues. The V gene's germline CDR1 is MNHEY and CDR2 SMNVEV (reference sequence). Here immunoSEQ multiplex PCR was the method, and the copy in TCRdb shows in-frame clones only, minus some. The sample shows 1.5 million to 2.5 million clones, just under 95% of them seen only once. The TCR originated in a man between 18 and 29 years old in good health. The V gene is TRBV27, the J gene TRBJ2-1, with 13 bases that match TRBD2. Sequenced sample: naive CD8+ T cells sorted from blood. DNA of the CDR3: TGTGCCAGCAGTACGGGACTAGCGGGGTTCAGCTCCTACAATGAGCAGTTCTTC. Encoded protein: CASSTGLAGFSSYNEQFF.